The T cell receptor (beta chain) under discussion was sequenced for a study of blood T cell repertoires in COVID-19. Authors' methods: Researchers report that nucleated cell counts were estimated from reference gene primer amplification. Only in-frame clones appear in the TCRdb table, and some are missing; sequencing was by immunoSEQ multiplex PCR. The D gene and trimming were derived from the DNA, and the V and J assignments and clone size from that table. The sample lists under 350,000 clones; around nine tenths were seen once. Trimming took 0 bases from V and 1 from J; bases not matched to a gene: 8. Germline-derived CDR1 and CDR2 are LGHNA and YSLEER. The CDR3 contains 18 residues.

Specimen: peripheral blood. This clonotype originated in a man between 65 and 85 years old with acute or convalescent COVID-19. The chain joins TRBV4-3 to TRBJ2-5, with 10 bases fitting TRBD2. CDR3 coding DNA: TGCGCCAGCAGCCAAGATCTAGCGGGGGTTCCGAGCCAAGAGACCCAGTACTTC. Translation gives CASSQDLAGVPSQETQYF.